This T cell receptor (beta chain) was found in a study of OX40 agonist ivuxolimab in advanced cancers. The study, taken as a whole, reports: More expanded clones were found, on average, in CD8+ than in CD4+ T cells.

Details on this clone: Its antigen is unidentified.

The method was immunoSEQ multiplex PCR; TCRdb's version includes in-frame clones alone and lacks a portion of them. Among about 46,000 clones listed, roughly 91% were seen once. The CDR3 totals 12 residues. Germline V CDR1 and CDR2: SQVTM, ANQGSEA. Trimming took 0 bases from V and 8 from J, leaving 8 bases between them. The sequences come from CD4+ or CD8+ T cells sorted from blood, collected in a trial of the OX40 agonist ivuxolimab. The chain combines TRBV29-1 with TRBJ2-1; D is ambiguous. The sequence derives from an adult with an advanced solid tumor such as melanoma, head and neck, liver or kidney cancer. The DNA of the CDR3 is TGCAGCGTTGAAGATCTTTACTATGAGCAGTTCTTC. Its translation is CSVEDLYYEQFF.